This paragraph covers one T cell receptor beta chain sequence. Its target is not known. The entry originates in a study of metastatic and nonmetastatic thyroid tumors. Study information: Repertoires from blood and tumor or nodule tissue of malignant and benign thyroid patients were compared.

The CDR3 spans 15 residues. The V and J ends lost 6 bases and 2 bases respectively, with 14 bases between them. The germline gives CDR1 LNHDA, CDR2 SQIVND (reference sequence). Study-wide points: Malignant tumors reportedly showed significantly higher TCR beta diversity than benign nodules in both blood and tumor.

Study processing details: Clinicopathological groups of papillary thyroid cancer showed CDR3 differences that were used to build a distant-metastasis classifier. Using MiXCR, TCRdb reanalyzed the PCR reads. These V and J calls rely on TCRdb rather than the paper's analysis. This sample carries fewer than 70,000 clones, more than 25% of them seen once, and the ten largest clones take roughly 15%. No patient received treatment before thyroid surgery. The chain joins TRBV19 to TRBJ2-1; maybe TRBD2 (5 bases). What was sequenced was blood. The source of this sequence is a female donor with papillary thyroid cancer or a benign thyroid nodule (not recorded which). Some clones in this sample may be carry-over from other donors' samples. The CDR3 nucleotides are TGTGCCAGTAGCCTCATAGTCGGGACCTACAATGAGCAGTTCTTC. Its translation: CASSLIVGTYNEQFF.